Listed below are T cell receptor beta chains from one sample, sequenced in a study of blood T cells in healthy people across ages. From the 5' RACE reads, TCRdb called clonotypes with MiXCR, one entry per CDR3 protein. The sample shows nearly 800,000 distinct CDR3 sequences, roughly three fifths of them seen only once. The sample was blood. The source is a man aged 35 to 55 in good health. Each CDR3 is given with its conserved first and last residue. A D gene is named only where the DNA matches it firmly. Only part of the rows carry a size: once, few, many, or a class if the clone is expanded.

v_gene,j_gene,abundance,d_gene,CDR3aa,CDR3nt
TRBV7-2,TRBJ2-4,few,TRBD2,CASSAYTSSGGDKNIQYF,TGTGCCAGCAGCGCCTACACGTCTAGCGGGGGGGACAAAAACATTCAGTACTTC
TRBV3-1,TRBJ1-2,NA,NA,CASSQRRGYGYTF,TGTGCCAGCAGCCAACGAAGGGGATATGGCTACACCTTC
TRBV20-1,TRBJ2-7,NA,TRBD2,CSAGTSGKSTYEQYF,TGCAGTGCTGGGACTAGCGGGAAGTCTACCTACGAGCAGTACTTC
TRBV7-9,TRBJ2-5,NA,NA,CASSLAADQETQYF,TGTGCCAGCAGCTTAGCGGCGGATCAAGAGACCCAGTACTTC
TRBV6-4,TRBJ2-1,NA,NA,CASSETDLTYNEQFF,TGTGCCAGCAGTGAGACGGACCTTACCTACAATGAGCAGTTCTTC
TRBV7-2,TRBJ2-5,NA,NA,CASSPPGLRETQYF,TGTGCCAGTAGCCCACCGGGACTTCGCGAGACCCAGTACTTC
TRBV7-6,TRBJ2-1,NA,NA,CASSLAVVSSHEQFF,TGTGCCAGCAGCTTAGCGGTGGTTAGCTCCCATGAGCAGTTCTTC
TRBV27,TRBJ1-2,NA,TRBD1,CASRGQGRTYGYTF,TGTGCCAGCAGGGGACAGGGGAGAACCTATGGCTACACCTTC
TRBV5-1,TRBJ2-5,NA,TRBD1,CASSLVGTGTQETQYF,TGCGCCAGCAGCTTGGTTGGGACAGGGACACAAGAGACCCAGTACTTC
TRBV28,TRBJ2-5,once,NA,CASSSRTADQETQYF,TGTGCCAGCAGCTCTCGGACAGCCGATCAAGAGACCCAGTACTTC
TRBV7-2,TRBJ1-2,NA,NA,CASSSSPTYGYTF,TGTGCCAGCAGCAGCTCCCCCACCTATGGCTACACCTTC
TRBV11-2,TRBJ2-2,once,NA,CASSLAMNGELFF,TGTGCCAGCAGCTTAGCGATGAACGGGGAGCTGTTTTTT
TRBV6-4,TRBJ2-7,NA,NA,CASSSDGSYEQYF,TGTGCCAGCTCCTCGGACGGCTCCTACGAGCAGTACTTC
TRBV5-6,TRBJ1-6,few,NA,CASSLGSRNSPLHF,TGTGCCAGCAGCTTGGGTTCGCGGAATTCACCCCTCCACTTT
TRBV7-6,TRBJ2-5,many,NA,CASSFEGRVGETQYF,TGTGCCAGCAGCTTTGAGGGCAGGGTGGGGGAGACCCAGTACTTC
TRBV16,TRBJ2-7,NA,NA,CASSQNPQGSHEQYF,TGTGCCAGCAGCCAAAATCCCCAGGGGTCCCACGAGCAGTACTTC
TRBV20-1,TRBJ2-5,many,NA,CSARWTGETQYF,TGCAGTGCTAGATGGACGGGAGAGACCCAGTACTTC
TRBV15,TRBJ2-5,few,TRBD1,CATSRTGTAELWRETQYF,TGTGCCACCAGCAGGACCGGGACAGCGGAACTGTGGAGAGAGACCCAGTACTTC
TRBV7-2,TRBJ1-1,NA,TRBD1,CASSLGTGQGAGTEAFF,TGTGCCAGCAGCTTAGGAACGGGACAGGGGGCGGGTACTGAAGCTTTCTTT
TRBV21-1,TRBJ2-1,NA,NA,CASSQPHNEQFF,TGTGCCAGCAGCCAACCGCACAATGAGCAGTTCTTC
TRBV9,TRBJ2-1,few,TRBD2,CASSPTGLAEFNEQFF,TGTGCCAGCAGCCCCACAGGACTAGCGGAATTCAATGAGCAGTTCTTC
TRBV7-8,TRBJ2-2,NA,TRBD2,CASNGGVNTGELFF,TGTGCCAGCAACGGGGGGGTTAACACCGGGGAGTTGTTTTTT
TRBV9,TRBJ1-2,NA,TRBD1,CASFTGQGNYGYTF,TGTGCCAGTTTCACCGGACAGGGAAACTATGGCTACACCTTC
TRBV12-3/TRBV12-4,TRBJ2-3,few,NA,CASSTEDSASTQYF,TGTGCCAGCAGTACTGAGGACTCCGCAAGTACGCAGTATTTT
TRBV6-1,TRBJ2-7,NA,NA,CASSDRHEYEQYF,TGTGCCAGCAGTGACCGACACGAATACGAGCAGTACTTC
TRBV5-1,TRBJ2-7,few,TRBD1,CASSLGGTGDYEQYF,TGCGCCAGCAGCTTGGGGGGGACAGGAGACTACGAGCAGTACTTC
TRBV29-1,TRBJ2-3,NA,TRBD1,CSGLPTGIDTQYF,TGCAGCGGTTTACCGACAGGGATAGATACGCAGTATTTT
TRBV5-4,TRBJ2-3,NA,NA,CASSAPLIGGGTDTQYF,TGTGCCAGCAGCGCTCCCCTGATCGGCGGGGGCACAGATACGCAGTATTTT
TRBV27,TRBJ1-2,few,TRBD1,CASSSGQGANYGYTF,TGTGCCAGCAGTTCGGGACAGGGGGCGAACTATGGCTACACCTTC
TRBV12-3/TRBV12-4,TRBJ2-3,NA,TRBD1,CASGDRAADTQYF,TGTGCCAGCGGTGACAGGGCGGCAGATACGCAGTATTTT
TRBV27,TRBJ2-1,NA,NA,CASSLNARLINEQFF,TGTGCCAGCAGTTTAAATGCCCGACTAATCAATGAGCAGTTCTTC
TRBV20-1,TRBJ2-5,NA,TRBD2,CSARDPQGTRRETQYF,TGCAGTGCTAGAGACCCCCAAGGGACTAGGAGAGAGACCCAGTACTTC
TRBV15,TRBJ2-3,NA,NA,CATSRDLGRGTDTQYF,TGTGCCACCAGCAGAGATCTTGGCAGGGGAACAGATACGCAGTATTTT
TRBV7-3,TRBJ2-5,NA,NA,CASSLIPSEETQYF,TGTGCCAGCAGCTTAATTCCTAGCGAAGAGACCCAGTACTTC
TRBV4-2,TRBJ2-1,NA,TRBD2,CASSQESSGSGNEQFF,TGTGCCAGCAGCCAAGAGAGTAGCGGGTCGGGAAATGAGCAGTTCTTC
TRBV7-9,TRBJ2-3,few,NA,CASSFQNAADTQYF,TGTGCCAGCAGCTTTCAGAATGCGGCAGATACGCAGTATTTT
TRBV24-1,TRBJ2-7,NA,NA,CATSDPNERSRYEQYF,TGTGCCACCAGTGACCCTAACGAGCGGAGCCGCTACGAGCAGTACTTC
TRBV28,TRBJ2-7,NA,TRBD2,CASSLLGLAGWGSYEQYF,TGTGCCAGCAGTTTGCTTGGACTAGCGGGATGGGGATCCTACGAGCAGTACTTC
TRBV20-1,TRBJ2-7,NA,TRBD2,CSAPGLAGGGTYEQYF,TGCAGTGCACCGGGACTAGCGGGAGGGGGGACCTACGAGCAGTACTTC
TRBV5-1,TRBJ2-3,NA,NA,CASSLQGPPSTDTQYF,TGCGCCAGCAGCTTGCAGGGGCCGCCAAGCACAGATACGCAGTATTTT
TRBV19,TRBJ2-1,NA,TRBD2,CASSILFTKRENEQFF,TGTGCCAGTAGTATATTATTCACGAAGCGGGAGAATGAGCAGTTCTTC
TRBV6-2/TRBV6-3,TRBJ1-2,NA,NA,CASYQGIYGYTF,TGTGCCAGCTATCAAGGGATCTATGGCTACACCTTC
TRBV5-1,TRBJ2-7,NA,NA,CASSFSIAVGRQNSYEQYF,TGCGCCAGCAGCTTTTCAATCGCAGTAGGGAGACAAAACTCCTACGAGCAGTACTTC
TRBV20-1,TRBJ2-1,NA,TRBD1,CSASIWDRTTNEQFF,TGCAGTGCTAGTATCTGGGACAGGACGACAAATGAGCAGTTCTTC
TRBV12-3/TRBV12-4,TRBJ1-2,NA,NA,CASSLAGADNYGYTF,TGTGCCAGCAGTTTAGCAGGGGCAGATAACTATGGCTACACCTTC
TRBV20-1,TRBJ2-3,once,TRBD2,CSASSWQAGTADTQYF,TGCAGTGCTAGTTCTTGGCAAGCGGGGACCGCAGATACGCAGTATTTT
TRBV3-1,TRBJ2-4,NA,TRBD2,CASSHQFSGGNIQYF,TGTGCCAGCAGCCACCAGTTTAGCGGGGGAAACATTCAGTACTTC
TRBV7-3,TRBJ1-2,few,NA,CASSLAGRGGLFGYTF,TGTGCCAGCAGCTTGGCGGGGCGTGGCGGCTTGTTTGGCTACACCTTC
TRBV6-6,TRBJ2-5,NA,TRBD2,CASSYSTLAGETQYF,TGTGCCAGCAGTTACTCGACTCTAGCGGGGGAGACCCAGTACTTC
TRBV20-1,TRBJ1-6,few,NA,CSAPGTQGLNSPLHF,TGCAGTGCTCCCGGTACGCAGGGTCTAAATTCACCCCTCCACTTT
TRBV20-1,TRBJ2-7,NA,TRBD2,CSARQNRLAGGPVHEQYF,TGCAGTGCTAGACAGAACCGGCTAGCGGGGGGGCCAGTCCACGAGCAGTACTTC
TRBV7-2,TRBJ2-6,NA,NA,CASRPGPIPSGANVLTF,TGTGCCAGCAGACCAGGACCCATCCCCTCTGGGGCCAACGTCCTGACTTTC
TRBV10-3,TRBJ2-5,NA,NA,CATSKGGDRETQYF,TGTGCCACCTCCAAGGGGGGGGATAGGGAGACCCAGTACTTC
TRBV4-2,TRBJ2-1,NA,TRBD2,CASSQDGTSGGPRNEQFF,TGTGCCAGCAGCCAAGACGGTACTAGCGGGGGCCCTCGCAATGAGCAGTTCTTC
TRBV20-1,TRBJ2-7,NA,NA,CSAEGRGTKWYF,TGCAGTGCCGAAGGGAGAGGGACAAAATGGTACTTC
TRBV10-3,TRBJ2-7,NA,NA,CAISPVGGSSYEQYF,TGTGCCATCAGCCCTGTGGGGGGATCCTCCTACGAGCAGTACTTC
TRBV7-6,TRBJ2-5,NA,TRBD1,CASSLVAGQGVSFRETQYF,TGTGCCAGCAGCCTAGTGGCGGGACAGGGGGTCAGTTTTCGGGAGACCCAGTACTTC
TRBV7-2,TRBJ1-1,many,NA,CASSLDVRNTEAFF,TGTGCCAGCAGCTTAGACGTGAGGAACACTGAAGCTTTCTTT